This T cell receptor beta chain was sequenced for a study of response to subunit inactivated influenza vaccine. MiXCR, run by TCRdb on the RT-PCR reads, gives a single entry per CDR3 protein. Of 800,000 to 1,000,000 distinct CDR3 sequences listed, around 21% are singletons. This clonotype originated in a man aged 50 to 60 who received an inactivated influenza vaccine. The source was PBMCs from blood, collected roughly 5 days after vaccination.

The CDR3 region is CATSGLGNTEAFF. The CDR3 nucleotides are TGTGCCACCAGTGGGCTGGGGAACACTGAAGCTTTCTTT. The V call is TRBV24-1, the J call TRBJ1-1; no clear D. V gave up 5 bases and J gave up 1 base, with 7 bases separating them. This CDR3 has 13 residues. Germline V lookup: CDR1 KGHDR, CDR2 SFDVKD.